This is a list of T cell receptor beta chains from one sample in a study of monozygotic twins with inflammatory bowel disease. TCRdb re-called the 5' RACE reads; every CDR3 protein appears as one record, without DNA. The ten top clones account for around 2.3%, within a sample of approximately 420,000 distinct CDR3 sequences. Sequencing was done on a sample of blood. These receptors were collected from a human donor with ulcerative colitis or Crohn's disease, or a healthy co-twin of an affected twin (not recorded which). Each CDR3 is given with its conserved first and last residue.

V	J	CDR3
TRBV20-1	TRBJ2-7	CSARPPPGQGRSYEQYF
TRBV6-5	TRBJ1-1	CASSYNRDRVGDTEAFF
TRBV6-6	TRBJ1-2	CASSLRESNYGYTF
TRBV7-2	TRBJ2-5	CASSLKSAETQYF
TRBV5-5	TRBJ2-2	CASLPLAANTGELFF
TRBV12-3/TRBV12-4	TRBJ2-2	CASSLTGDSGELFF
TRBV6-1	TRBJ1-3	CASTILGAVTTSGNTIYF
TRBV7-8	TRBJ2-7	CASSSLGVAAQDGQYF
TRBV7-2	TRBJ1-1	CASSLEVPVSGSTEAFF
TRBV6-5	TRBJ2-3	CASSFFGTGIADTQYF
TRBV6-4	TRBJ1-2	CASSENPGPAFYGYTF
TRBV20-1	TRBJ1-5	CSARPWSGNDQPQHF
TRBV5-1	TRBJ1-5	CASSTWGGDQPQHF
TRBV2	TRBJ1-2	CASSVDRNYGYTF
TRBV6-2/TRBV6-3	TRBJ2-5	CASSYTGTSGSHQETQYF
TRBV29-1	TRBJ2-3	CSVESRGDTQYF
TRBV12-3/TRBV12-4	TRBJ2-2	CASSPGGPFNTGELFF
TRBV20-1	TRBJ1-4	CSALPGGMSNEKLFF
TRBV27	TRBJ2-5	CASSRRTSGRFGETQYF
TRBV5-1	TRBJ2-3	CASSLVQLGVDTQYF
TRBV4-1	TRBJ2-7	CASSQAAGTYEQYF
TRBV28	TRBJ2-7	CASSYPLAGESSYEQYF
TRBV20-1	TRBJ1-5	CSARIPNQPQHF
TRBV9	TRBJ2-6	CASSVGASGRTSGANVLTF
TRBV18	TRBJ1-2	CASSPRTGVNYGYTF
TRBV10-3	TRBJ2-7	CAISVRTPPVNEQYF
TRBV12-3/TRBV12-4	TRBJ2-7	CASSASPHRQQYF
TRBV7-9	TRBJ2-5	CASSLFSGLRETQYF
TRBV7-2	TRBJ2-3	CASSPRLAGDTDTQYF
TRBV10-3	TRBJ2-5	CAISTGIETQYF
TRBV5-1	TRBJ1-1	CASSPRRGEGTEAFF
TRBV20-1	TRBJ2-2	CSAPSGTSGSRELFF
TRBV20-1	TRBJ2-3	CSARPSGNTDTQYF
TRBV5-1	TRBJ1-2	CASSLPPNEGYTF
TRBV7-2	TRBJ2-7	CASAGGGSSYEQYF
TRBV5-1	TRBJ2-1	CASSLTGTSGRRGAIF
TRBV5-1	TRBJ2-7	CASRLGQDSYEQYF
TRBV11-2	TRBJ2-5	CASSPRTSGSKATQYF
TRBV3-1	TRBJ1-4	CASSSHNGHNEKLFF
TRBV7-9	TRBJ1-4	CASGGDSNEKLFF
TRBV5-6	TRBJ2-2	CASSLGRVLTQNTGELFF
TRBV4-3	TRBJ1-1	CASSQDWGTTENTEAFF
TRBV5-1	TRBJ2-1	CASSLEGPDNEQFF
TRBV19	TRBJ2-7	CASSTAGISYEQYF
TRBV15	TRBJ2-7	CATSRDLGQSYEQYF
TRBV9	TRBJ1-2	CASSVELHPLQGAYYGYTF
TRBV12-3/TRBV12-4	TRBJ1-1	CASSFGGSSTEAFF
TRBV20-1	TRBJ1-1	CSAPTVNTEAFF
TRBV6-4	TRBJ1-1	CASSDSGMAEAFF
TRBV6-2/TRBV6-3	TRBJ2-7	CASSYVRKSYEQYF
TRBV11-1	TRBJ2-6	CASSLARGTLGSGANVLTF
TRBV21-1	TRBJ2-1	CASSKNGGSYNEQFF
TRBV7-9	TRBJ2-1	CASSLVRVGLAVDEQFF
TRBV6-1	TRBJ2-7	CAGYGLAGAYEQYF
TRBV6-1	TRBJ1-5	CASSEGMRVGDQPQHF
TRBV18	TRBJ2-1	CASSPGGYNEQFF
TRBV2	TRBJ2-5	CASSARTSGRQETQYF
TRBV14	TRBJ1-3	CASSRRTGAGNTIYF
TRBV9	TRBJ2-1	CASSLKADLYNEQFF